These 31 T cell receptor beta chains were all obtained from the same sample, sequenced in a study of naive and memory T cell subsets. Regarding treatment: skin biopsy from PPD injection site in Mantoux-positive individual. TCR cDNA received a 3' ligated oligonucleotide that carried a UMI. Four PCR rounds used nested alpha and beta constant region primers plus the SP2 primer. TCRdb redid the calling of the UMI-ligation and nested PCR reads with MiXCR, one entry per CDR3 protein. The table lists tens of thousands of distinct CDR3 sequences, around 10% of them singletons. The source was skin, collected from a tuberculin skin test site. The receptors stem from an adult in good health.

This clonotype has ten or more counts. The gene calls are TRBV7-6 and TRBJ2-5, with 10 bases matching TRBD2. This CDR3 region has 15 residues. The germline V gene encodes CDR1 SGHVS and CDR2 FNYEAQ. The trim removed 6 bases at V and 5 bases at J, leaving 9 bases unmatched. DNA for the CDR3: TGTGCCAGCAGTACAGCGGGAGGGCCGCAGGAGACCCAGTACTTC. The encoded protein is CASSTAGGPQETQYF.

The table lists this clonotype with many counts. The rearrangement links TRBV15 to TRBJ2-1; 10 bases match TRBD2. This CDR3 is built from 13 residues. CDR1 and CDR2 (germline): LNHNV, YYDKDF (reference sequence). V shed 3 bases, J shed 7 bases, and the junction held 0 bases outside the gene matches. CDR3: CATSRGLANEQFF. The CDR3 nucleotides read TGTGCCACCAGCAGGGGACTAGCGAATGAGCAGTTCTTC.

Here the CDR3 reads CASSFSLLADEQYF. CDR3 in DNA: TGTGCCAGCTCATTTTCCCTGCTAGCAGACGAGCAGTACTTC. The chain is built from TRBV12-3 or TRBV12-4 and TRBJ2-7; TRBD2 is a possible D gene (5 bases). The CDR3 runs 14 residues. The V end lost 8 bases, the J end lost 5 bases, and 19 bases lay between the germline ends.

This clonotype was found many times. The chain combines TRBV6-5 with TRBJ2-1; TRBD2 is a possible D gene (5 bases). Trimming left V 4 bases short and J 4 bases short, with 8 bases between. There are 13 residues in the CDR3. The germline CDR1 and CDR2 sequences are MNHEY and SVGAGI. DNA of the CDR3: TGTGCCAGCAGTTCTCTAGCTTACAATGAGCAGTTCTTC. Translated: CASSSLAYNEQFF.

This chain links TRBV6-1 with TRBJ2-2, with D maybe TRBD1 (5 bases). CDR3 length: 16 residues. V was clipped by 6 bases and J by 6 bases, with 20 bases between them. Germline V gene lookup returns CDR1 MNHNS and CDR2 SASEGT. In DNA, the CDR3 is TGTGCCAGCAGGGGTGACAGTTACAGTAGTTCCGGGGAGCTGTTTTTT. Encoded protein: CASRGDSYSSSGELFF.

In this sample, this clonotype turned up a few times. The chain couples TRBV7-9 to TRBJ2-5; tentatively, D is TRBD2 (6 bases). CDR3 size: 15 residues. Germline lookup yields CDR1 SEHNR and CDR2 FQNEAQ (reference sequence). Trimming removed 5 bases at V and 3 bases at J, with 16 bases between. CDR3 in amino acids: CASSLLTSREETQYF. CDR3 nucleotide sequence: TGTGCCAGCAGCCTACTTACTAGCAGAGAAGAGACCCAGTACTTC.

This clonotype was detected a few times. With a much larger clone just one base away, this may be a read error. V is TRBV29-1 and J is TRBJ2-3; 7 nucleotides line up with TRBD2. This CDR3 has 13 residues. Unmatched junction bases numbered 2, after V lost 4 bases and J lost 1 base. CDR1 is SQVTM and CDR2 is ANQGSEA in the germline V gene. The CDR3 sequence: CSVGGGGTDTQYF. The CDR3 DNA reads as TGCAGCGTTGGGGGGGGAGGCACAGATACGCAGTATTTT.

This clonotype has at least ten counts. CDR3 in amino acids: CSASRLGPNTEAFF. The CDR3 DNA reads as TGCAGTGCTAGCCGATTGGGGCCGAACACTGAAGCTTTCTTT. This chain joins TRBV20-1 and TRBJ1-1, with a possible D match to TRBD1 (5 bases). V was pared by 3 bases and J by 1 base, with 12 bases between. Germline CDR1 is DFQATT and CDR2 is SNEGSKA (reference sequence). The length of the CDR3 is 14 residues.

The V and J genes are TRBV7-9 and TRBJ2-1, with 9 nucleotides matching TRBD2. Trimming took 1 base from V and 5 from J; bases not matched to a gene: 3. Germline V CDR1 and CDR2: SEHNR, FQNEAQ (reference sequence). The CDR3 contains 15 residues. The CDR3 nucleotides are TGTGCCAGCAGCTTAGATCTAGCGGGGAACAATGAGCAGTTCTTC. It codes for CASSLDLAGNNEQFF. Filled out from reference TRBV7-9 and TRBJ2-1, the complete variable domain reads DTGVSQNPRHKITKRGQNVTFRCDPISEHNRLYWYRQTLGQGPEFLTYFQNEAQLEKSRLLSDRFSAERPKGSFSTLEIQRTEQGDSAMYLCASSLDLAGNNEQFFGPGTRLTVL.

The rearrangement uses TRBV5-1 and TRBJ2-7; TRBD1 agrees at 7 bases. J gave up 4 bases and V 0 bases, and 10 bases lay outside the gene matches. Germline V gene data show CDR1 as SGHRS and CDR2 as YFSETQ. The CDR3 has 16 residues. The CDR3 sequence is CASSLAGQTEGYEQYF. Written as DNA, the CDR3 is TGCGCCAGCAGCTTGGCGGGACAGACCGAGGGGTACGAGCAGTACTTC.

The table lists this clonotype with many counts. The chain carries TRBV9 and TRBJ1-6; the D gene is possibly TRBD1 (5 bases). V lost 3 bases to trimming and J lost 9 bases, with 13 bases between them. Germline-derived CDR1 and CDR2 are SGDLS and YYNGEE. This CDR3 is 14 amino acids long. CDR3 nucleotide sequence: TGTGCCAGCAGCGGAGGGGATATGGTTTCACCCCTCCACTTT. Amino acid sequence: CASSGGDMVSPLHF.

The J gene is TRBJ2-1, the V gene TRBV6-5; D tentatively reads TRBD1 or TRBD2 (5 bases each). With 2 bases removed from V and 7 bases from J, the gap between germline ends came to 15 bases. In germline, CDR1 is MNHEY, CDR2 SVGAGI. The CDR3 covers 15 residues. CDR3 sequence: CASSYDGDPRNEQFF. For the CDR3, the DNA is TGTGCCAGCAGTTACGACGGGGACCCGCGGAATGAGCAGTTCTTC.

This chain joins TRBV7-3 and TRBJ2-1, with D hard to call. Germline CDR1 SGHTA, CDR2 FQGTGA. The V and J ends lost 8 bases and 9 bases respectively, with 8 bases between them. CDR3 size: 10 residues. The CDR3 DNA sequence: TGTGCCAGCCACAGTTGTGAGCAGTTCTTC. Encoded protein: CASHSCEQFF.

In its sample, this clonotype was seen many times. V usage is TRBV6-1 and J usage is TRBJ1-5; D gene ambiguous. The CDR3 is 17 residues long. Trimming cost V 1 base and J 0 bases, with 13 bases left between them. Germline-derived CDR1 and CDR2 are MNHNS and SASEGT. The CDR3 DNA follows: TGTGCCAGCAGTGAAGGCAGCCCTGAATATAGCAATCAGCCCCAGCATTTT. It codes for CASSEGSPEYSNQPQHF.

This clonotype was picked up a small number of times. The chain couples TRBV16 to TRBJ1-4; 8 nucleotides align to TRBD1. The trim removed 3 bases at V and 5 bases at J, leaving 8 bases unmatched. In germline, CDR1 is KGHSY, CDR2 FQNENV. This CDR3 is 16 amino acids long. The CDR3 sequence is CASSQRPGQENEKLFF. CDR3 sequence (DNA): TGTGCCAGCAGCCAGCGGCCGGGACAGGAGAATGAAAAACTGTTTTTT.

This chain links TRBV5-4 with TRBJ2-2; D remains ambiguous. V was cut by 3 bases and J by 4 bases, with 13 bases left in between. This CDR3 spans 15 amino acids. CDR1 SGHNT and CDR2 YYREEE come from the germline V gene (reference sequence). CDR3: CASSSTGSSTGELFF. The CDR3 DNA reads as TGTGCCAGCAGCTCAACCGGGTCCTCCACCGGGGAGCTGTTTTTT.

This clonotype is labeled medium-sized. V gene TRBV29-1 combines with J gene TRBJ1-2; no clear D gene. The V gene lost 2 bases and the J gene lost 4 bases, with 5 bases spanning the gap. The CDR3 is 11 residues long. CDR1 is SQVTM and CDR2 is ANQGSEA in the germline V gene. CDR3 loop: CSVESSYGYTF. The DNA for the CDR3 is TGCAGCGTTGAATCCAGCTATGGCTACACCTTC.

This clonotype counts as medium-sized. The CDR3 bases are TGTGCCAGCAGGTCTTCCACCACCGGGGCCAACGTCCTGACTTTC. Amino acid sequence: CASRSSTTGANVLTF. The J gene is TRBJ2-6, the V gene TRBV12-3 or TRBV12-4; unclear D gene. The CDR3 covers 15 residues. V was clipped by 6 bases and J by 4 bases, with 13 bases between them.

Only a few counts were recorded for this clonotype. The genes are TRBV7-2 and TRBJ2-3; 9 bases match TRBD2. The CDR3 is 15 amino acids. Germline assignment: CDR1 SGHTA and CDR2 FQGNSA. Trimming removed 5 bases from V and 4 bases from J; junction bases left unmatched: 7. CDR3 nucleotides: TGTGCCAGCAGCAGAGCGGGAGGACAGGCAGATACGCAGTATTTT. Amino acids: CASSRAGGQADTQYF.

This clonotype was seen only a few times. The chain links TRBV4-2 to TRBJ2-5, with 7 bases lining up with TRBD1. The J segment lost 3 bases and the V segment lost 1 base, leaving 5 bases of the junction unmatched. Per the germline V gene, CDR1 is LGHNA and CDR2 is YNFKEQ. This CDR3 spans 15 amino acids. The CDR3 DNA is TGTGCCAGCAGCCAAGGAAGGGGGACAGAAGAGACCCAGTACTTC. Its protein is CASSQGRGTEETQYF.

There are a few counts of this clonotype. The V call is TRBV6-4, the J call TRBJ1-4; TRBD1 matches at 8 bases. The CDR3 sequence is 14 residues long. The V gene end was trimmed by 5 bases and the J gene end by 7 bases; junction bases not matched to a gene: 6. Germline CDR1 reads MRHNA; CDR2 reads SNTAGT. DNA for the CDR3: TGTGCCAGCAGTTCGGACAGGGACAGTGAAAAACTGTTTTTT. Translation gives CASSSDRDSEKLFF.

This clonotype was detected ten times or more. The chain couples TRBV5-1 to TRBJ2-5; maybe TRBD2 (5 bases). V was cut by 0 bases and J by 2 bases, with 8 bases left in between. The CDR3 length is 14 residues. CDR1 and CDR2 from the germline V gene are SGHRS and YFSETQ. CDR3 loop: CASSLGSGQETQYF. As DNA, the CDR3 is TGCGCCAGCAGCTTGGGGTCGGGGCAAGAGACCCAGTACTTC.

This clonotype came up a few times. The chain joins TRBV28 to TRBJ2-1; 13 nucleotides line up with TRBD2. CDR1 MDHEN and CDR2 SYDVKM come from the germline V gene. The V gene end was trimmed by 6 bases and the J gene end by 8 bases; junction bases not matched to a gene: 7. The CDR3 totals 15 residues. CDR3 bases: TGTGCCAGCAGGGGACTAGCGGGGTGTGTTGATGAGCAGTTCTTC. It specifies CASRGLAGCVDEQFF.

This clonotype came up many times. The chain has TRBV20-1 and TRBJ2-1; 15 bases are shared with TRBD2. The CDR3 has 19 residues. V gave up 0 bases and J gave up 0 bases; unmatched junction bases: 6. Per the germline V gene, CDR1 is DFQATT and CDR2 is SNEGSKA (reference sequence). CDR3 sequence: CSARDLGTSGGSSYNEQFF. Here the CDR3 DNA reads TGCAGTGCTAGAGATCTTGGGACTAGCGGGGGGAGCTCCTACAATGAGCAGTTCTTC.

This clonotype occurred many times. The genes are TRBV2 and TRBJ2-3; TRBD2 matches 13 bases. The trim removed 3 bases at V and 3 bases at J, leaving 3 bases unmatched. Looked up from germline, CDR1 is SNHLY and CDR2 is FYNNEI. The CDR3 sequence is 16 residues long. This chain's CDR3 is CASSDWGLAGTDTQYF. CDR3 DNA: TGTGCCAGCAGTGATTGGGGACTAGCGGGGACAGATACGCAGTATTTT.

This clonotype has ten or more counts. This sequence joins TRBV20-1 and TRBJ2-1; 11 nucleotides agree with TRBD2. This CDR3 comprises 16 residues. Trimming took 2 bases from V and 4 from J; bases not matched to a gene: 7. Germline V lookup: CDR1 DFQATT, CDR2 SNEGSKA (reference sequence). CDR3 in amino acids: CSARSLAGGTYNEQFF. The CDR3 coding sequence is TGCAGTGCTAGATCCTTAGCGGGGGGGACTTACAATGAGCAGTTCTTC.

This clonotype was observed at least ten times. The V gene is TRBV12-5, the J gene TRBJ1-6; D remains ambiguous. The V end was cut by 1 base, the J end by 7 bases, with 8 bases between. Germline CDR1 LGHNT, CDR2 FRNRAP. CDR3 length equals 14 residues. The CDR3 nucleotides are TGTGCTAGTGGTTTGGGGGCTGAAAATTCACCCCTCCACTTT. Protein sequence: CASGLGAENSPLHF.

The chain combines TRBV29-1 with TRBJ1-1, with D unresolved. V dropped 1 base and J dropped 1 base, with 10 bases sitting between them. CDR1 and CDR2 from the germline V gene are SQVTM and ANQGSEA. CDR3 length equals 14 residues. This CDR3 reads CSVEGHGANTEAFF. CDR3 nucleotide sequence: TGCAGCGTTGAAGGACATGGCGCGAACACTGAAGCTTTCTTT.

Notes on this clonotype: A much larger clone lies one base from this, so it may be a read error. As DNA, the CDR3 is TGCAGCGCCTTGCGGACGGAAAACTATGGCGACACCTTC. It is translated as CSALRTENYGDTF. This chain connects TRBV29-1 to TRBJ1-2; no clear D. The CDR3 is 13 residues long. Germline V lookup: CDR1 SQVTM, CDR2 ANQGSEA.

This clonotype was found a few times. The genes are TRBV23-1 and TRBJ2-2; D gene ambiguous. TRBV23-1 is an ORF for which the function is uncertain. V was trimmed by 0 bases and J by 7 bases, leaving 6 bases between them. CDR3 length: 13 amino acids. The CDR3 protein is CASSQSRLGELFF. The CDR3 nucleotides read TGCGCCAGCAGTCAATCGAGACTCGGGGAGCTGTTTTTT.

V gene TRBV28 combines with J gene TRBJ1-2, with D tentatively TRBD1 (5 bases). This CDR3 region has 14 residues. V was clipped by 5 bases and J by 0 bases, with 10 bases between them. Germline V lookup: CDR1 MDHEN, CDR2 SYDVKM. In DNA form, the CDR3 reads TGTGCCAGCAGTGGGGACGGTTCTAACTATGGCTACACCTTC. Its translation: CASSGDGSNYGYTF.